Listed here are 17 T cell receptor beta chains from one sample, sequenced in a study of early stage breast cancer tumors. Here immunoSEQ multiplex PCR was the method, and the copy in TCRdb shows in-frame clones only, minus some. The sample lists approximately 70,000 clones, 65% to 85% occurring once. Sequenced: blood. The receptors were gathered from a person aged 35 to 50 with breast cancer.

The CDR3: CASSGSGPSTDTQYF. The CDR3 region has the DNA TGTGCCAGCAGCGGCAGCGGGCCTAGCACAGATACGCAGTATTTT. This chain joins TRBV9 and TRBJ2-3; D is possibly TRBD2 (6 bases). Germline CDR1 and CDR2: SGDLS and YYNGEE. The length of the CDR3 is 15 residues. V gave up 3 bases and J gave up 0 bases, with 11 bases separating them.

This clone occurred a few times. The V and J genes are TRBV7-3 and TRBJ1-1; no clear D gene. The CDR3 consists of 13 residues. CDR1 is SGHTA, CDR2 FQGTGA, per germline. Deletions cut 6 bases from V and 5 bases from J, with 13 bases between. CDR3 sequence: CASRLSGGTEAFF. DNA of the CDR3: TGTGCCAGCAGGTTATCTGGCGGGACTGAAGCTTTCTTT.

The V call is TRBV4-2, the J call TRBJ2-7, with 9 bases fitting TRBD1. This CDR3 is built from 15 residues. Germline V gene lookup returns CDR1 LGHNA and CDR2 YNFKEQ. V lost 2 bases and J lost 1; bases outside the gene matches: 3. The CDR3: CASSQSGTGSYEQYF. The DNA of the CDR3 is TGTGCCAGCAGCCAATCCGGGACAGGGTCCTACGAGCAGTACTTC.

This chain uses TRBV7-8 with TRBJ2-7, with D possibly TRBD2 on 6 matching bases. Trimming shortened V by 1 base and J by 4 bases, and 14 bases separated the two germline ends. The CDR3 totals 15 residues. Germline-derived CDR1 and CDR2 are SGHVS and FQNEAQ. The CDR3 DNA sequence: TGTGCCAGCAGCTTAGGGGTTAGCGGTACATACGAGCAGTACTTC. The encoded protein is CASSLGVSGTYEQYF.

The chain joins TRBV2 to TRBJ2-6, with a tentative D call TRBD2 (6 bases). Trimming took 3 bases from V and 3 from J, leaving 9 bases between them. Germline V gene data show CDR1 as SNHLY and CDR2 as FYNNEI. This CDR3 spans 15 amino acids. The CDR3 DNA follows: TGTGCCAGCAGTGAGTGGGGGGTTGGGGCCAACGTCCTGACTTTC. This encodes CASSEWGVGANVLTF.

CDR3 coding DNA: TGTGCCAGCGAGAGCTCCTACGAGCAGTACTTC. Translation: CASESSYEQYF. The chain joins TRBV28 to TRBJ2-7; D gene ambiguous. CDR1 MDHEN and CDR2 SYDVKM come from the germline V gene. The V and J ends lost 8 bases and 0 bases respectively, with 5 bases between them. This CDR3 comprises 11 residues.

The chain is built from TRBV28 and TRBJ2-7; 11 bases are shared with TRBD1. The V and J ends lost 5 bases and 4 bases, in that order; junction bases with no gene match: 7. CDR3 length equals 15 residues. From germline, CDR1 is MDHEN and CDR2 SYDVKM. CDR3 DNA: TGTGCCAGCAGTGCCCCGGGACAGGGGGTATACGAGCAGTACTTC. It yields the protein CASSAPGQGVYEQYF.

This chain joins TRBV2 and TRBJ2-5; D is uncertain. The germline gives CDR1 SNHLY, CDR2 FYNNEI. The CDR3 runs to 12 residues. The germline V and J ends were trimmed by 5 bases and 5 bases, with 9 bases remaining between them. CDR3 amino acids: CASSTTRETQYF. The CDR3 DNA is TGTGCCAGCAGTACCACGAGGGAGACCCAGTACTTC.

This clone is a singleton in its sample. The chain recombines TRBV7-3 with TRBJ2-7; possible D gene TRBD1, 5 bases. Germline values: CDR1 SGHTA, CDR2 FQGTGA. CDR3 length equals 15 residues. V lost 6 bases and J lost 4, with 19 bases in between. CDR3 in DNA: TGTGCCAGCAGTCAGGACAAAGGGGAAGGATACGAGCAGTACTTC. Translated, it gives CASSQDKGEGYEQYF.

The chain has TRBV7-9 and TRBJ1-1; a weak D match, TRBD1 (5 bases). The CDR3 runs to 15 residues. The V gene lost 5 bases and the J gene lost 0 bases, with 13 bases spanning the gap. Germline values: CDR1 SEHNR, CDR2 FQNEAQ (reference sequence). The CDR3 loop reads CASSGSQGLNTEAFF. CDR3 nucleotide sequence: TGTGCCAGCAGCGGCAGTCAGGGCTTGAACACTGAAGCTTTCTTT.

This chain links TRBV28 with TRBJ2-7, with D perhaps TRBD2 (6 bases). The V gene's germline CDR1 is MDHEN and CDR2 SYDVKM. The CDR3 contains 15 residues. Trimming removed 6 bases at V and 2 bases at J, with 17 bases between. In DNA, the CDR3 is TGTGCCAGCAGGTATGGGAGCGGGTCAGCCTACGAGCAGTACTTC. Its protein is CASRYGSGSAYEQYF. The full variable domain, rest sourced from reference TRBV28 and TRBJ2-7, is DVKVTQSSRYLVKRTGEKVFLECVQDMDHENMFWYRQDPGLGLRLIYFSYDVKMKEKGDIPEGYSVSREKKERFSLILESASTNQTSMYLCASRYGSGSAYEQYFGPGTRLTVT.

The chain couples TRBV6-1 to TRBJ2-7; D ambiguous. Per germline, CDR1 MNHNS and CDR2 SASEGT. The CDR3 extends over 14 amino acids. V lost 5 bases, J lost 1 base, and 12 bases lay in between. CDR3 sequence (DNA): TGTGCCAGCAGTCCAGCTAGTCGGTCCTACGAGCAGTACTTC. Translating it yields CASSPASRSYEQYF.

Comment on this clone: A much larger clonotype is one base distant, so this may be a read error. The CDR3 DNA follows: TGTGCCAGCAGTTCGGACTATGGCTACACCTTC. Its translation: CASSSDYGYTF. J is TRBJ1-2 and V is TRBV28; D gene unclear. Germline V CDR1 and CDR2: MDHEN, SYDVKM. This CDR3 has 11 residues. Between the trimmed V and J ends, which lost 4 bases and 3 bases, there was a span of 3 bases.

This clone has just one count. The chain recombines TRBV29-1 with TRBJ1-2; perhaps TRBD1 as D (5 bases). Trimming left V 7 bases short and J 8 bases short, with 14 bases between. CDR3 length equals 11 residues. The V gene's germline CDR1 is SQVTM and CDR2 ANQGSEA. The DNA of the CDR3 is TGCAGCGGCCAAAAATACAGGGGCTACACCTTC. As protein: CSGQKYRGYTF.

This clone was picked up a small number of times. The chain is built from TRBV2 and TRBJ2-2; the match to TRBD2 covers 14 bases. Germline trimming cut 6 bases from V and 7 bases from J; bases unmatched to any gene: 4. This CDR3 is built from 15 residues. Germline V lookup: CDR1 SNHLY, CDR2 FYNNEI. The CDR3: CASRYGTSGSGELFF. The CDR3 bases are TGTGCCAGCAGATATGGGACTAGCGGGAGCGGGGAGCTGTTTTTT.

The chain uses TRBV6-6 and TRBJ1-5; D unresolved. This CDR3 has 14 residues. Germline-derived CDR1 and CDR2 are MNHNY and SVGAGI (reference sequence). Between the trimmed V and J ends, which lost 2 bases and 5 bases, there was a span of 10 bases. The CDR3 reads CASSYGRRDQPQHF. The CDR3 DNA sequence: TGTGCCAGCAGTTACGGGAGGAGGGATCAGCCCCAGCATTTT.

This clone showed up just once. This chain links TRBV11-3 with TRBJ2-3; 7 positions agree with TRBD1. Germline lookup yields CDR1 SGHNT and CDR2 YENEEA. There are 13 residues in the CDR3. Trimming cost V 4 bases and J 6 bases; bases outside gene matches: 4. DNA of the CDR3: TGTGCCAGCAGCTCCTTACAGGGGGATACGCAGTATTTT. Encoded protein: CASSSLQGDTQYF.